This section outlines one T cell receptor (beta chain) sequence together with its context. Its matching antigen is unknown. The sample comes from a study of identifying expanded T cells in peripheral blood. Notes on the study in general: Across healthy donors, higher total template counts meant significantly greater roughly two-week count variance.

During the collection period, no donor immune events like infections were recorded. The CDR3 consists of 16 residues. Germline CDR1 and CDR2: SGHNT and YYREEE (reference sequence). The germline V and J ends were trimmed by 0 bases and 2 bases, with 15 bases remaining between them. Some clones are missing from TCRdb's copy, which holds only in-frame ones; the method was immunoSEQ multiplex PCR. Of approximately 120,000 clones listed, about four fifths are singletons. The rearrangement links TRBV5-4 to TRBJ2-7; no firm D call. The receptor was derived from a person between 18 and 69 years old in good health. The material sequenced was blood. CDR3 amino acids: CASSLVPGRATYEQYF. For the CDR3, the DNA is TGTGCCAGCAGCTTGGTTCCGGGCCGCGCAACCTACGAGCAGTACTTC.